This T cell receptor beta chain originates from a study of cytomegalovirus exposure and HLA in healthy donors listed by TCRdb under 2017. Regarding the study in general: In an earlier analysis of roughly 590 of the donors, approximately 300 Gb of sequence data and just under 120 million unique TCR beta sequences from 180 million or so T cells were reported. Approximately 300 gigabases of sequencing data and about 92 million unique TCR sequences made up an early release that covered approximately 620 HLA-typed donors. Among the roughly 390 genotyped donors, around 81% belonged to the genetic ancestry cluster associated with self-reported Caucasian donors. The study aimed to test whether cataloging public T cell receptors could reveal signatures of past pathogen exposure. The study used immunosequencing to profile the T cell repertoires of 670 or so subjects and linked those repertoires to cytomegalovirus serostatus. Besides the first cohort of 666 subjects, a separate validation cohort made up of over a hundred different subjects was used. High-throughput TCR immunosequencing, statistical association of individual TCRs with disease status, and machine learning were combined to predict cytomegalovirus infection status. A later analysis re-examined previously published TCR beta repertoires from more than 650 donors and added high-resolution HLA genotyping to investigate patterns of TCR occurrence. In the later analysis, no new phenotypic data were used to find candidate immune exposures; instead, reliance was placed on TCR beta sequences and their occurrence across donors. An earlier analysis of more than 450 of the donors used high-throughput TCR beta sequencing to judge whether each TCR beta V gene segment behaved as functional or pseudogenic. Donor age, sex, ethnicity and CMV serostatus were compiled together with the repertoire data. Genome-wide SNP genotypes for about three fifths of the roughly 670 donors were used in a later genetic analysis, which treated that subset as a discovery cohort. Every repertoire in the discovery cohort had been generated on one and the same sequencing platform. Class I and class II HLA loci were covered by the typing at four-digit resolution. Typing coverage varied by locus: about 620-630 donors for A, B, C, DRB1 and DQB1; about 520 for DQA1; around 610 for DPA1; more than 450 for DPB1. Roughly five DR-DQ haplotypes were handled as single units for association and clustering because linkage in the cohort was strong. On average, 235,054 unique TCR beta nucleotide sequences were sequenced per donor among fewer than 500 genotyped donors of the cohort, with 15% to 20% of those sequences being non-productive. Study-wide conclusions, independent of this receptor: Roughly uniform sequencing depth across donors was assumed in presence/absence analyses, although this assumption may not hold. A group of highly shared sequence variants was considered likely to be a technical artifact of the sequencing pipeline. Cytomegalovirus status was reported to be diagnosed by the classifier with high specificity and sensitivity in both the original and validation cohorts. A later analysis found that TCR association rates varied across HLA loci, with DRB1 alleles showing the most associated TCRs and HLA-C alleles the fewest. CMV serostatus was the only immune exposure information available for the cohort. Because some donors lacked HLA typing at each locus, the association tests relied only on the typed subset. A further reported finding was that TCR beta sequences accurately predicted the HLA-A and HLA-B alleles for most subjects in the first cohort. A few of the identified cytomegalovirus-associated TCR beta chains were confirmed in vitro to be specific for cytomegalovirus antigens. Most TCR sequences were seen in very few donors, while some public TCRs were found in many individuals. Most CMV-associated TCR beta chains appeared to be HLA-restricted in a later analysis, and the HLA associations seemed to be driven largely by CMV exposure. This cohort had only TCR beta chains sequenced, and the lack of alpha or paired-chain data limited which features could be detected. It was suggested by the authors that the approach could potentially be generalized to other disease states and immunological phenotypes. Strong co-occurrence of HLA alleles, especially DR and DQ, made assigning TCR associations to individual alleles difficult. In the study, some 160 TCR beta chains were listed as associated with cytomegalovirus. In an earlier analysis of about 600 of the donors, most TCR beta V segments appeared in productive rearrangements about 87% or about 30% of the time, broadly matching IMGT annotations. Linkage disequilibrium might explain the correlated functional status among segregating V segments, but an unknown experimental factor could not be excluded. According to a later genetic analysis, donors in an Asian-associated ancestry cluster had fewer N-insertions in productive TCRs than the approximately 670-donor mean. A later analysis reported that several top co-occurrence clusters appeared linked to parvovirus B19, influenza, CMV and Epstein-Barr virus. Some IMGT-functional V segments, including TRBV6-2 and TRBV6-3, could not be distinguished by the 87-base-pair reads and were therefore excluded. A later genetic analysis associated a missense DCLRE1C variant with V-gene and J-gene trimming of TCR beta chains, and an independent cohort replicated the association. Because counts were too low, 15 to 20 rarely observed V segments, including chromosome 9 orphons, were left out of the earlier analysis of about 620 of the donors. A later analysis associated some 17,000 TCR beta sequences with specific HLA alleles at a false discovery rate of 0.05. A later analysis found that HLA-associated TCR beta chains were more clonally expanded and had lower generation probabilities than equally common non-associated chains.

The CDR3 has 15 amino acids, counting the end cysteine and phenylalanine. The retained sequence is limited to the CDR3, 45 bases, with the frame set at the first base. The V and J ends are trimmed by 1 base and 2 bases, leaving 11 bases between them. CDR1 and CDR2 were assigned from the germline V gene as MNHNS and SASEGT. The cohort comprised approximately 700 healthy bone marrow donors. At the time of sampling, every cohort member was nominally healthy, though immune exposures that went unrecorded were likely present. The donor was CMV seropositive and was included in the group of some 290 seropositive cohort members. A peripheral blood sample was collected from each donor, and TCR beta sequencing was performed on peripheral blood mononuclear cells. Genomic DNA extraction from the blood cell samples was performed with the Qiagen DNeasy Blood Extraction Kit. A note on this clone: What antigen it recognizes has not been identified. Qualities for individual bases were not recorded, and no much larger clone is one base off.

Library construction relied on the immunoSEQ multiplex PCR assay. The multiplex PCR relied on a mix of 60 forward primers for TCR Vbeta segments and 13 reverse primers for TCR Jbeta segments. A multiplex PCR assay on genomic DNA amplified the CDR3 region of rearranged TCR beta genes. The amplified TCR beta libraries were sequenced on the Illumina HiSeq System as 87-base-pair reads. As for the authors' bioinformatics: In a later analysis, roughly 80 million unique TCR beta chains were counted across the roughly 700 repertoires, and roughly 10 million of these chains were shared by at least two donors. To remove PCR and sequencing errors, raw reads were error-corrected and collapsed into unique sequences using a nearest-neighbor algorithm that merged closely related sequences. To assign V, D and J gene segments, CDR3 sequences were aligned to IMGT reference sequences. For a sequence to be retained, a match of at least six nucleotides to both a V gene segment and a J gene segment was required. A rearrangement counted as productive if the CDR3 had no stop codons and remained in frame with V and J, and every other rearrangement counted as non-productive. CDR3 was defined according to IMGT convention as the region running from the second conserved V-encoded cysteine to the conserved J-encoded phenylalanine. The earlier analysis of approximately 590 of the donors excluded any sequence lacking an unambiguous match to a single V gene segment. An earlier analysis of fewer than 750 of the donors called V segments functional above 56.7% productive rearrangements and segregating when the between-donor standard deviation exceeded 5%. To diagnose cytomegalovirus status from the catalog of TCR beta chain sequences, a statistical classification framework was built. A later analysis assigned V and J genes by comparing TCR nucleotide sequences with IMGT/GENE-DB human TR gene sequences. The TCRdist pipeline was used in a later analysis to assign CDR3 sequences and most-parsimonious VDJ recombination scenarios. In a later analysis, each TCR beta chain was defined by its CDR3 amino acid sequence together with its V-gene family, and reads without a unique V-gene family were excluded. To address suspected cross-contamination and a sequencing artifact, a later analysis removed around 590 highly shared, low-generation-probability nucleotide sequences. For each public chain, a later analysis derived a clonal expansion index from normalized ranks of inferred template counts within each repertoire. In a later analysis, generation probabilities were computed with a VDJ recombination model fitted to out-of-frame rearrangements, and the resulting probabilities were checked against IGoR. A later analysis scored TCR-TCR, TCR-HLA and TCR-CMV co-occurrence with hypergeometric tests, applying a repertoire-size bias correction to TCR pairs. False discovery rates were estimated in a later analysis by permuting HLA or CMV assignments 20 times. A later analysis grouped co-occurring TCRs with DBSCAN, adding TCRdist sequence similarity when clustering within HLA-allele-positive subsets. Co-occurrence clustering excluded repertoires with fewer than 30,000 or more than 120,000 public chains, plus five with anomalous nucleotide sharing. This immuneACCESS table, as held by TCRdb, lists in-frame sequences with V and J called but not all clones. Of the missing ones, under half trace to an unresolved V gene in checked studies; the others have no known cause. V, J and clone size are taken as reported in that table, and D and trimming were inferred from the DNA itself. The sample profile shows about 110,000 clones; about 79% of them were found once. The ten largest clonotypes hold 2.6% of the sample.

Sequencing was done on a sample of PBMCs. The chain is encoded by TRBV6-1 joined to TRBJ1-1; no D segment can be confidently identified. The receptor was isolated from a man aged 45-65 years in good health and CMV-seropositive. The bases are TGTGCCAGCAGTGAAGAAGGCAGACTAAACACTGAAGCTTTCTTT. It codes for CASSEEGRLNTEAFF.